One sample yielded the 9 T cell receptor beta chains listed below, sequenced in a study of post-analysis software for immune sequencing data. Study observations and caveats: When patients were compared with controls, 4 or 5 TRBV segments were more frequent, TRBV5-6, TRBV5-1 and TRBV20-1 among them.

Their recognized antigens are unknown. Unique molecular identifiers had been added to the TCR beta cDNA libraries. MiXCR, run by TCRdb on the PCR reads, gives a single entry per CDR3 protein. This table holds 450,000 to 650,000 distinct CDR3 sequences, about 40% found once. Input material: blood. These receptors originate from a girl between 10 and 17 years old with multiple sclerosis.

The table lists this clonotype with a few counts. V and J are TRBV5-1 and TRBJ2-5; D ambiguous. The J call may be mistaken, given a closer DNA end match to TRBJ2-7. Germline V lookup: CDR1 SGHRS, CDR2 YFSETQ. This CDR3 region has 14 residues. This chain's CDR3 is CASSPRRVTDEQYF. In DNA, the CDR3 is TGCGCCAGCAGCCCGCGACGGGTAACCGACGAGCAGTACTTC.

The chain carries TRBV6-2 or TRBV6-3 and TRBJ2-1; 11 nucleotides agree with TRBD2. J gave up 0 bases and V 5 bases, and 3 bases lay outside the gene matches. Looked up from germline, CDR1 is MNHEY and CDR2 is SVGEGT. The CDR3 contains 16 residues. CDR3 bases: TGTGCCAGCAGTCCTAGCGGGGGGAGCTCCTACAATGAGCAGTTCTTC. The encoded protein is CASSPSGGSSYNEQFF.

This chain links TRBV6-1 with TRBJ2-5; 7 bases are shared with TRBD2. V trimming: 1 base; J trimming: 7 bases; junction bases outside the gene matches: 9. Germline V lookup: CDR1 MNHNS, CDR2 SASEGT. This CDR3 is 15 amino acids long. The CDR3 region has the DNA TGTGCCAGCAGTGAAGGGGGAGGGTCTCCTTCGACCCAGTACTTC. Encoded protein: CASSEGGGSPSTQYF.

This rearrangement joins TRBV20-1 to TRBJ2-5, with unresolved D. The CDR3 consists of 10 residues. CDR1 is DFQATT, CDR2 SNEGSKA, per germline (reference sequence). Trimming shortened V by 3 bases and J by 4 bases, and 3 bases separated the two germline ends. CDR3 nucleotides: TGCAGTGCTAGTGGAGAGACCCAGTACTTC. Residues: CSASGETQYF.

Concerning this clonotype: Compared with germline, one end of the junction differs, possibly owing to a read error. V is TRBV20-1 and J is TRBJ2-1; D call uncertain. Germline V lookup: CDR1 DFQATT, CDR2 SNEGSKA (reference sequence). This CDR3 spans 16 amino acids. The CDR3 DNA sequence: TGCAGTGCTGGAGACCCCCTGAGGAGCTCCTACAATGAGCAGTTCTTC. Translation gives CSAGDPLRSSYNEQFF.

This clonotype was seen more than once but under ten times. The chain combines TRBV7-2 with TRBJ2-5; 7 bases agree with TRBD2. CDR1 and CDR2 from the germline V gene are SGHTA and FQGNSA. There are 17 residues in the CDR3. The V gene end was trimmed by 8 bases and the J gene end by 5 bases; junction bases not matched to a gene: 20. In nucleotides, the CDR3 is TGTGCCAGCGGAAGATCTGACTGGGGGGGACGGGGTGAGACCCAGTACTTC. Its translation is CASGRSDWGGRGETQYF.

In DNA form, the CDR3 reads TGCAGTGCTAGCCTTTCCGGGACAGGTTCCTCCTACGAGCAGTACTTC. This gives the protein CSASLSGTGSSYEQYF. The rearrangement uses TRBV20-1 and TRBJ2-7; TRBD1 matches at 8 bases. The J segment lost 0 bases and the V segment lost 3 bases, leaving 10 bases of the junction unmatched. Looked up from germline, CDR1 is DFQATT and CDR2 is SNEGSKA (reference sequence). The CDR3 has 16 residues.

The J gene is TRBJ2-1, the V gene TRBV7-2; 8 bases align to TRBD2. This CDR3 contains 17 residues. CDR1 is SGHTA, CDR2 FQGNSA, per germline. The J segment lost 2 bases and the V segment lost 0 bases, leaving 6 bases of the junction unmatched. The CDR3 protein is CASSLALLAGAYNEQFF. The DNA for the CDR3 is TGTGCCAGCAGCTTAGCGCTTCTAGCGGGCGCCTACAATGAGCAGTTCTTC.

The V and J genes are TRBV7-9 and TRBJ2-5, with 7 bases aligning to TRBD2. The CDR3 extends over 14 amino acids. The V and J ends lost 5 bases and 0 bases, in that order; junction bases with no gene match: 3. Per the germline V gene, CDR1 is SEHNR and CDR2 is FQNEAQ (reference sequence). The DNA for the CDR3 is TGTGCCAGCAGCCCGCGGGAGAACCAAGAGACCCAGTACTTC. Protein: CASSPRENQETQYF.